These 13 T cell receptor beta chains were all obtained from the same sample, sequenced in a study of CD8 T cells in Susac syndrome. RNA in amounts of about 0.45 to 1 ug was reverse transcribed with random hexamers. TCRdb re-analysed the immunoSEQ multiplex PCR reads in MiXCR, keeping a single row per CDR3 protein. Of some 190,000 distinct CDR3 sequences listed, under 97% are singletons. The specimen sequenced was CD4+ T cells from PBMCs. Source of these receptors: a human donor with multiple sclerosis.

The chain couples TRBV6-2 or TRBV6-3 to TRBJ2-7; either TRBD1 or TRBD2 may supply D (5 bases each). This CDR3 is 13 amino acids long. V was shortened by 2 bases and J by 7 bases, with 12 bases between the two germline ends. Germline V gene lookup returns CDR1 MNHEY and CDR2 SVGEGT. This CDR3 is CASSYGPGREQYF. As DNA, the CDR3 is TGTGCCAGCAGTTACGGGCCAGGGAGAGAGCAGTACTTC.

V and J are TRBV12-3 or TRBV12-4 and TRBJ2-5; no clear D. There are 12 residues in the CDR3. V lost 5 bases, J lost 0 bases, and 4 bases lay in between. DNA of the CDR3: TGTGCCAGCAGTGAGAACCAAGAGACCCAGTACTTC. Its protein is CASSENQETQYF.

V and J are TRBV12-5 and TRBJ1-1, with D maybe TRBD1 (5 bases). In germline, CDR1 is LGHNT, CDR2 FRNRAP. The CDR3 has 13 residues. V was pared by 8 bases and J by 3 bases, with 13 bases between. In nucleotides, the CDR3 is TGTGCTAGTAAAGACAGATTGGACACTGAAGCTTTCTTT. Translation: CASKDRLDTEAFF.

The chain combines TRBV12-3 or TRBV12-4 with TRBJ2-7; 12 bases align to TRBD2. J lost 6 bases, V lost 3 bases, and 12 bases had no gene match. This CDR3 has 17 residues. In DNA, the CDR3 is TGTGCCAGCAGTTTCTTCAATCCGGGACTAGCGGGCGCCGAGCAGTACTTC. Its protein is CASSFFNPGLAGAEQYF.

This sequence joins TRBV6-5 and TRBJ1-6; no clear D. V was trimmed by 6 bases and J by 8 bases, leaving 11 bases between them. This CDR3 region has 13 residues. Germline CDR1 and CDR2: MNHEY and SVGAGI. The CDR3 reads CASRGGVDSPLHF. The CDR3 nucleotides are TGTGCCAGCAGAGGTGGGGTGGATTCACCCCTCCACTTT.

This chain links TRBV29-1 with TRBJ1-1, with 11 bases that match TRBD1. Germline lookup yields CDR1 SQVTM and CDR2 ANQGSEA. The CDR3 loop spans 14 amino acids. With V trimmed by 6 bases and J by 5 bases, 8 bases remained unmatched. The CDR3 loop reads CSVGWDRGRTEAFF. DNA for the CDR3: TGCAGCGTGGGGTGGGACAGGGGGAGGACTGAAGCTTTCTTT.

The chain couples TRBV6-4 to TRBJ2-3; TRBD1 matches 11 bases. J lost 6 bases, V lost 4 bases, and 3 bases had no gene match. The germline gives CDR1 MRHNA, CDR2 SNTAGT. This CDR3 is built from 14 residues. DNA of the CDR3: TGTGCCAGCAGTGGGACAGGGGGCTTGGATACGCAGTATTTT. This sequence encodes CASSGTGGLDTQYF.

The gene calls are TRBV4-3 and TRBJ2-3, with D perhaps assigned TRBD1 or TRBD2 (5 bases each). The germline gives CDR1 LGHNA, CDR2 YSLEER. The CDR3 length is 14 residues. Trimming removed 4 bases at V and 1 base at J, with 9 bases between. For the CDR3, the DNA is TGCGCCAGCAGCCTCGGGGCCCGCACAGATACGCAGTATTTT. This encodes CASSLGARTDTQYF.

The chain is built from TRBV29-1 and TRBJ1-1; D unresolved. The germline V gene has CDR1 SQVTM and CDR2 ANQGSEA. This CDR3 is 12 amino acids long. V was clipped by 4 bases and J by 1 base, with 7 bases between them. CDR3 nucleotide sequence: TGCAGCGTTGTCACGGAGAACACTGAAGCTTTCTTT. This gives the protein CSVVTENTEAFF. The whole variable domain, filled in from reference TRBV29-1 and TRBJ1-1, reads SAVISQKPSRDICQRGTSLTIQCQVDSQVTMMFWYRQQPGQSLTLIATANQGSEATYESGFVIDKFPISRPNLTFSTLTVSNMSPEDSSIYLCSVVTENTEAFFGQGTRLTVV.

The chain has TRBV5-6 and TRBJ2-1; D is ambiguous. This CDR3 spans 13 amino acids. Per the germline V gene, CDR1 is SGHDT and CDR2 is YYEEEE. The V and J ends lost 0 bases and 12 bases respectively, with 13 bases between them. The CDR3 DNA is TGTGCCAGCAGCTTGGACGTGGACCAGTTGCAGTTCTTC. Encoded protein: CASSLDVDQLQFF.

The rearrangement links TRBV20-1 to TRBJ2-7, with D possibly being TRBD2 (5 bases). The length of the CDR3 is 12 residues. Germline-derived CDR1 and CDR2 are DFQATT and SNEGSKA (reference sequence). V lost 3 bases to trimming and J lost 7 bases, with 13 bases between them. The CDR3 here is CSARDSTSEQYF. The CDR3 DNA is TGCAGTGCTAGGGACTCCACTAGTGAGCAGTACTTC.

This sequence joins TRBV7-2 and TRBJ1-5, with D unresolved. Germline CDR1 SGHTA, CDR2 FQGNSA. V shed 1 base and J shed 3 bases, with 4 bases lying between them. There are 13 residues in the CDR3. In DNA, the CDR3 is TGTGCCAGCAGCTTAGGTTTCAATCAGCCCCAGCATTTT. This gives the protein CASSLGFNQPQHF.

This chain's CDR3 is CSVEVQFGTDTQYF. The CDR3 region has the DNA TGCAGCGTTGAGGTCCAGTTTGGCACAGATACGCAGTATTTT. The chain links TRBV29-1 to TRBJ2-3; D is undetermined. The V gene's germline CDR1 is SQVTM and CDR2 ANQGSEA. V lost 3 bases and J lost 1, with 11 bases in between. The CDR3 runs 14 residues.